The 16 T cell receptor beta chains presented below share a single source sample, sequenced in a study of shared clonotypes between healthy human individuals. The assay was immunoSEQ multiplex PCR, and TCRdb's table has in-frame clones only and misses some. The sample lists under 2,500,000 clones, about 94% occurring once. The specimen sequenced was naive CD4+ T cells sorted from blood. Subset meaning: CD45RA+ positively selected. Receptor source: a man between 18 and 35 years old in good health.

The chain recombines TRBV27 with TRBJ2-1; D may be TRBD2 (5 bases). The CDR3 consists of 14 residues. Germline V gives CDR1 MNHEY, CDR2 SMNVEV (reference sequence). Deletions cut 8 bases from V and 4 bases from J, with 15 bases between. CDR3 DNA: TGTGCCAGCGGTAGAGAGGGCCGGTACAATGAGCAGTTCTTC. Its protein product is CASGREGRYNEQFF.

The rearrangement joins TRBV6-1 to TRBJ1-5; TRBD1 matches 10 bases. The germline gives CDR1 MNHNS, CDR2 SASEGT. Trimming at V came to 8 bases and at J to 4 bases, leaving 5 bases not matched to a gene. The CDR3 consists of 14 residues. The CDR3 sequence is CASRRQGANQPQHF. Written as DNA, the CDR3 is TGTGCCAGCCGCAGACAGGGGGCGAATCAGCCCCAGCATTTT.

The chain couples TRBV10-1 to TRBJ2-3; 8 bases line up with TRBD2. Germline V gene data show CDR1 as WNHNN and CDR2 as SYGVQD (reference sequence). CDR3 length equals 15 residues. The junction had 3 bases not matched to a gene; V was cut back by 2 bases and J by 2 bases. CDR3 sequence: CASSETAGVTDTQYF. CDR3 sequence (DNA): TGCGCCAGCAGTGAGACAGCGGGGGTCACAGATACGCAGTATTTT.

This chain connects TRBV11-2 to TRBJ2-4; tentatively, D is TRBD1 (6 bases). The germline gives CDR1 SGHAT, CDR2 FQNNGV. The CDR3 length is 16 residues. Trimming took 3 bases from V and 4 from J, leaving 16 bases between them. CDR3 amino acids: CASSFGTGLGKNIQYF. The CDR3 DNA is TGTGCCAGCAGCTTTGGTACAGGGTTGGGTAAAAACATTCAGTACTTC.

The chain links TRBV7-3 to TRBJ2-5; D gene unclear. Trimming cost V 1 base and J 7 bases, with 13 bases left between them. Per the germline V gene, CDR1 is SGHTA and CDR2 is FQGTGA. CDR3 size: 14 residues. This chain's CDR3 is CASSLNRAAPTQYF. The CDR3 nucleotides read TGTGCCAGCAGCTTAAATCGGGCAGCCCCGACCCAGTACTTC.

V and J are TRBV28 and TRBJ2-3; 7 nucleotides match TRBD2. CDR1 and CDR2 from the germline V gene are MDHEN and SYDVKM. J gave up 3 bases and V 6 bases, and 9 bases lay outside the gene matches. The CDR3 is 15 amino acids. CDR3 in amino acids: CASSPTGGRTDTQYF. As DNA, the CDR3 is TGTGCCAGCAGCCCTACGGGGGGACGGACAGATACGCAGTATTTT. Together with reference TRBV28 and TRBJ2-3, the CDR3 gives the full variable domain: DVKVTQSSRYLVKRTGEKVFLECVQDMDHENMFWYRQDPGLGLRLIYFSYDVKMKEKGDIPEGYSVSREKKERFSLILESASTNQTSMYLCASSPTGGRTDTQYFGPGTRLTVL.

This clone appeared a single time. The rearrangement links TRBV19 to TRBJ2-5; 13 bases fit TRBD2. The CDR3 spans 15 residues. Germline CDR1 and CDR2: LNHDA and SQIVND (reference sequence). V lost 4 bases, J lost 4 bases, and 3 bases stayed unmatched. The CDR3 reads CASSKGLAGSETQYF. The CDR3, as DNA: TGTGCCAGTAGTAAGGGACTAGCGGGGTCAGAGACCCAGTACTTC.

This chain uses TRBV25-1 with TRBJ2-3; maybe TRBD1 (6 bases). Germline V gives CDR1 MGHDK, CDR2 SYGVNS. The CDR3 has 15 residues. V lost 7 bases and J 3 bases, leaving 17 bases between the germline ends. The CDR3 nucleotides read TGTGCCAGCAAAAACGTCGGCAGGGGTACAGATACGCAGTATTTT. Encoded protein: CASKNVGRGTDTQYF.

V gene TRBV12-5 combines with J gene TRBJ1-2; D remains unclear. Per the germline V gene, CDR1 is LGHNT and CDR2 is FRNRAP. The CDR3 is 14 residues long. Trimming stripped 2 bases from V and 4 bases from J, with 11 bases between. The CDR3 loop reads CASGLPLGSYGYTF. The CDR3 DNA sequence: TGTGCTAGTGGTTTGCCCCTCGGGTCCTATGGCTACACCTTC.

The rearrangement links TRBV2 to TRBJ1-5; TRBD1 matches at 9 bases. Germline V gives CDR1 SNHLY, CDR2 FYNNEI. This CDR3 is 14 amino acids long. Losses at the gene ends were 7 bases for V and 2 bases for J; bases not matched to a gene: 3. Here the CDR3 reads CASTDRGGNQPQHF. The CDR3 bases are TGTGCCAGCACCGACAGGGGGGGCAATCAGCCCCAGCATTTT.

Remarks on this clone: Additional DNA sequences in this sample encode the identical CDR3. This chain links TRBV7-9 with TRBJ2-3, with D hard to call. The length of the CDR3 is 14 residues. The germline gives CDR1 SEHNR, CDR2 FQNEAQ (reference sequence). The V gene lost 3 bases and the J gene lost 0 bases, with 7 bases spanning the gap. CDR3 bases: TGTGCCAGCAGCTTTTCACTGAGCACAGATACGCAGTATTTT. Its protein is CASSFSLSTDTQYF.

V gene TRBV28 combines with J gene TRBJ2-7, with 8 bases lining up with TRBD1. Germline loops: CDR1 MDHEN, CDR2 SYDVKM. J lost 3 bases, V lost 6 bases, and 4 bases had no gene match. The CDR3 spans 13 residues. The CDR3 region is CASSQGANYEQYF. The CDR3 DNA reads TGTGCCAGCAGCCAGGGGGCCAACTACGAGCAGTACTTC.

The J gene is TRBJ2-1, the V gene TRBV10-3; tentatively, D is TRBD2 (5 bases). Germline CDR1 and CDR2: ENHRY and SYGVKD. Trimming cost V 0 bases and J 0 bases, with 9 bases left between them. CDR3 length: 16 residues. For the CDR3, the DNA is TGTGCCATCAGTGAGTCGTTGGGGAGCTCCTACAATGAGCAGTTCTTC. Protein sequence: CAISESLGSSYNEQFF.

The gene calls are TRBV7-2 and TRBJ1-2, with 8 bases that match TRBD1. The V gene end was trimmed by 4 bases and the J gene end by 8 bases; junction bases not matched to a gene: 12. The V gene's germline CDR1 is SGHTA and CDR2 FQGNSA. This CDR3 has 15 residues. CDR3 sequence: CASSYYGQGLLGYTF. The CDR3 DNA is TGTGCCAGCAGCTACTATGGACAGGGATTGTTGGGCTACACCTTC.

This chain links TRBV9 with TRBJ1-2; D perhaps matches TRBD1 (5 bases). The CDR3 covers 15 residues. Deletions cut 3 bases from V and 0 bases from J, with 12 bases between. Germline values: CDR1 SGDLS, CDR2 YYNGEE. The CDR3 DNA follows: TGTGCCAGCAGCGCCACCCAGGGATCTAACTATGGCTACACCTTC. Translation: CASSATQGSNYGYTF.

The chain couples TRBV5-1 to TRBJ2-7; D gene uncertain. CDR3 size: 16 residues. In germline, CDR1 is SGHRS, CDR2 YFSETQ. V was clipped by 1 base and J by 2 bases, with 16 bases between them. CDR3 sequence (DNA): TGCGCCAGCAGCTTGTGGGTAGGCATACCTACCTACGAGCAGTACTTC. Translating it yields CASSLWVGIPTYEQYF. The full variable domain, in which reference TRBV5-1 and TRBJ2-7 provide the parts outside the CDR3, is KAGVTQTPRYLIKTRGQQVTLSCSPISGHRSVSWYQQTPGQGLQFLFEYFSETQRNKGNFPGRFSGRQFSNSRSEMNVSTLELGDSALYLCASSLWVGIPTYEQYFGPGTRLTVT.